This entry lists 12 T cell receptor beta chains sequenced from one sample in a study of beta chain features in type 1 diabetes (dated by TCRdb to the late 2010s). Results the study describes overall, beyond this receptor: Type 1 diabetes patients showed a moderate but significant shortening of TCRB CDR3 length in all four CD4+ subsets.

Library generation was performed with the immunoSEQ multiplex PCR assay. The entire amount of isolated RNA was reverse transcribed using the High Capacity cDNA Reverse Transcription Kit, so the sequenced TCRB transcripts were expressed ones. The clones in this table, taken by TCRdb from immuneACCESS, are in-frame only. Not every clone is retained; where verified, under half of the shortfall comes from an unresolved V gene, and the cause of the rest is unknown. Present in this sample are hundreds of thousands of clones, 11% to 15% of which were seen just once. In total, the top ten clones hold approximately 0.042% of the sample. The antigens these receptors bind are not known. What was sequenced was naive CD4+ T cells from blood. Explained via the paper, the cell subset or site label denotes: true naive CD4+ T cells. All receptors come from a man aged 18 to 30 with type 1 diabetes.

The CDR3 DNA reads as TGTGCCTGGAGTTCCGAAGTCAGGGCGGAAGAGACCCAGTACTTC. Protein: CAWSSEVRAEETQYF. This chain connects TRBV30 to TRBJ2-5, with D maybe TRBD1 (5 bases). V shed 2 bases and J shed 3 bases, with 16 bases lying between them. Germline V gene data show CDR1 as GTSNPN and CDR2 as SVGIG (reference sequence). The CDR3 is 15 amino acids.

This clone was seen more than once but under ten times. This chain uses TRBV29-1 with TRBJ1-2; no reliable D call. CDR3 length equals 11 residues. CDR1 SQVTM and CDR2 ANQGSEA come from the germline V gene. V was trimmed by 4 bases and J by 8 bases, leaving 11 bases between them. Here the CDR3 DNA reads TGCAGCGTTGCCGCGCTATGGGGCTACACCTTC. Translating it yields CSVAALWGYTF.

This clone has more than one count but fewer than ten. V gene TRBV9 combines with J gene TRBJ1-2; no reliable D call. CDR1 and CDR2 from the germline V gene are SGDLS and YYNGEE. Between the trimmed V and J ends, which lost 3 bases and 7 bases, there was a span of 19 bases. The CDR3 contains 15 residues. CDR3 region: CASSANSFHNTGYTF. The DNA for the CDR3 is TGTGCCAGCAGCGCCAACAGTTTCCACAATACTGGCTACACCTTC.

CDR3: CASSRVGGRNTEAFF. The DNA for the CDR3 is TGCGCCAGCAGCCGGGTGGGGGGACGGAACACTGAAGCTTTCTTT. The chain couples TRBV5-1 to TRBJ1-1, with TRBD1 as a possible D gene (5 bases). This CDR3 has 15 amino acids. Germline V gene data show CDR1 as SGHRS and CDR2 as YFSETQ. Trimming removed 4 bases at V and 1 base at J, with 14 bases between.

The V gene is TRBV30, the J gene TRBJ1-2; D is unclear. The CDR3 length is 10 residues. V shed 3 bases and J shed 10 bases, with 9 bases lying between them. Germline values: CDR1 GTSNPN, CDR2 SVGIG (reference sequence). This CDR3 is CAWRGPNYTF. For the CDR3, the DNA is TGTGCCTGGAGAGGCCCCAACTACACCTTC.

This clone was counted a few times. The J gene is TRBJ1-2, the V gene TRBV6-5; D may be TRBD1 (5 bases). Germline CDR1 MNHEY, CDR2 SVGAGI. Trimming removed 0 bases from V and 2 bases from J, with 10 bases in between. The CDR3 length is 15 residues. CDR3 sequence: CASSYSKGHNYGYTF. Here the CDR3 DNA reads TGTGCCAGCAGTTACTCGAAGGGGCACAACTATGGCTACACCTTC.

This clone was observed a few times. J is TRBJ2-3 and V is TRBV5-6; the D is unclear. Germline V gives CDR1 SGHDT, CDR2 YYEEEE. CDR3 size: 13 residues. Trimming shortened V by 4 bases and J by 0 bases, and 6 bases separated the two germline ends. CDR3 in amino acids: CASSIDSTDTQYF. Written as DNA, the CDR3 is TGTGCCAGCAGCATAGACAGCACAGATACGCAGTATTTT.

This clone appeared a few times. Other nucleotide sequences in the sample specify the same CDR3. J is TRBJ2-3 and V is TRBV7-2; D is ambiguous. Trimming took 4 bases from V and 6 from J, leaving 8 bases between them. Germline V gene data show CDR1 as SGHTA and CDR2 as FQGNSA. The CDR3 sequence is 12 residues long. CDR3 region: CASSSGPDTQYF. The CDR3 DNA reads TGTGCCAGCAGCTCAGGTCCGGATACGCAGTATTTT.

Only a few counts were recorded for this clone. V gene TRBV18 combines with J gene TRBJ2-1; TRBD1 is a possible D gene (6 bases). V was pared by 5 bases and J by 7 bases, with 12 bases between. The CDR3 has 13 residues. Per the germline V gene, CDR1 is KGHSH and CDR2 is LQKENI. CDR3 protein: CASSSGALNEQFF. The CDR3 nucleotides read TGTGCCAGCTCATCAGGGGCGCTTAATGAGCAGTTCTTC.

This clone was seen a handful of times. The CDR3 is CASTLFDGGVGETQYF. The CDR3 coding sequence is TGTGCCAGCACCCTGTTTGATGGGGGAGTAGGAGAGACCCAGTACTTC. This rearrangement joins TRBV7-8 to TRBJ2-5, with D possibly called TRBD1 or TRBD2 (5 bases each). Trimming stripped 7 bases from V and 4 bases from J, with 22 bases between. Germline CDR1 and CDR2: SGHVS and FQNEAQ. CDR3 length: 16 amino acids.

The table lists this clone with a few counts. The genes are TRBV7-2 and TRBJ2-1; 10 positions agree with TRBD2. The CDR3 consists of 17 residues. With 6 bases clipped from V and 1 base from J, the junction kept 9 bases outside the gene matches. Germline V gene data show CDR1 as SGHTA and CDR2 as FQGNSA. Written as DNA, the CDR3 is TGTGCCAGCAGACACAAAGGACTAGCGGCTTCCTACAATGAGCAGTTCTTC. Translated, it gives CASRHKGLAASYNEQFF.

This clone was seen a few times. V is TRBV29-1 and J is TRBJ2-3; D might be TRBD2 (6 bases). Trimming took 3 bases from V and 0 from J, leaving 19 bases between them. Germline CDR1 SQVTM, CDR2 ANQGSEA. The CDR3 runs 17 residues. The CDR3 region has the DNA TGCAGCGTTGATGCACGGGACTCCCTGCACAGCACAGATACGCAGTATTTT. The encoded protein is CSVDARDSLHSTDTQYF.